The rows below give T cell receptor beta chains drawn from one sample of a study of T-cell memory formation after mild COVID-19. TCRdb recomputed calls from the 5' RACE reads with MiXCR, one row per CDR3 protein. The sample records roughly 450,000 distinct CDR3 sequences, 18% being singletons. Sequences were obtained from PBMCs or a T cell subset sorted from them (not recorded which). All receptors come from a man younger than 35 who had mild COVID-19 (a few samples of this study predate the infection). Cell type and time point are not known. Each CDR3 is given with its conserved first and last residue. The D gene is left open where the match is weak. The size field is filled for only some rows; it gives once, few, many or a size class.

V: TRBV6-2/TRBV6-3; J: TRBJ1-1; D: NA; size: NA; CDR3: CASSYRGFEFDTEAFF; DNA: TGTGCCAGCAGTTACAGGGGATTTGAGTTCGACACTGAAGCTTTCTTT
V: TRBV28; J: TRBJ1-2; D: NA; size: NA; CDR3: CATPLEQGRGYTF; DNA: TGTGCCACCCCCCTGGAACAGGGCCGGGGCTACACCTTC
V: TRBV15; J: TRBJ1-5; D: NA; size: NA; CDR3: CATSSFLNQPQHF; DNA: TGTGCCACCAGCAGTTTTCTAAATCAGCCCCAGCATTTT
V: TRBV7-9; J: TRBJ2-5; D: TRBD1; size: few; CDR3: CASSGQGARETQYF; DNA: TGTGCCAGCAGCGGACAGGGGGCGCGAGAGACCCAGTACTTC
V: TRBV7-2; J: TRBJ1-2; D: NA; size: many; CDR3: CASSPQGNSGYTF; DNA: TGTGCCAGCAGCCCTCAGGGGAATTCTGGCTACACCTTC
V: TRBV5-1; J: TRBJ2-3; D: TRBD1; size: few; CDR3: CASSLQGGSTDTQYF; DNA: TGCGCCAGCTCCTTACAGGGGGGAAGCACAGATACGCAGTATTTT
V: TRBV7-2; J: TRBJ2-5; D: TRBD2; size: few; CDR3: CASSLGGVAGSQETQYF; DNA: TGTGCCAGCAGCTTAGGGGGGGTAGCGGGGAGCCAAGAGACCCAGTACTTC
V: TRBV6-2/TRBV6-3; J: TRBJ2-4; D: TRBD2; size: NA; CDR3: CASTLAGENIQYF; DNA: TGTGCCAGCACGTTAGCGGGGGAAAACATTCAGTACTTC
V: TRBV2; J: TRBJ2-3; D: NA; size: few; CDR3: CASSGGPSGSTDTQYF; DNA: TGTGCCAGCAGTGGGGGGCCTAGCGGTAGCACAGATACGCAGTATTTT
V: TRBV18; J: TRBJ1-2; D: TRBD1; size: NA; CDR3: CASSPFPRDRPNYGYTF; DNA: TGTGCCAGCTCACCATTCCCCCGGGACAGGCCAAACTATGGCTACACCTTC
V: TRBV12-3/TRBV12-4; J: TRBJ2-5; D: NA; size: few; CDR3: CASSNRGETQYF; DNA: TGTGCCAGCAGTAATAGAGGGGAGACCCAGTACTTC
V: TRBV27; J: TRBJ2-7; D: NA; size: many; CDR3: CASSWGTSYEQYF; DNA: TGTGCCAGCAGCTGGGGGACCTCCTACGAGCAGTACTTC
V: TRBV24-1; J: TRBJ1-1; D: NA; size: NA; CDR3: CATSERDGTEAFF; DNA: TGTGCCACCAGTGAAAGGGATGGCACTGAAGCTTTCTTT
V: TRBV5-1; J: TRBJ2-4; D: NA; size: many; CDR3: CASTTGRLDIQYF; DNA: TGCGCCAGCACCACAGGGCGGTTGGACATTCAGTACTTC
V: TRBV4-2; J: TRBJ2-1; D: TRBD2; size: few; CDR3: CASSHELTSGADNEQFF; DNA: TGTGCCAGCAGCCACGAACTCACTAGCGGGGCTGACAATGAGCAGTTCTTC
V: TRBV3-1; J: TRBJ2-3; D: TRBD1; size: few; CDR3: CASSPGQGEEDTQYF; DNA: TGTGCCAGCAGCCCGGGACAGGGGGAGGAGGATACGCAGTATTTT
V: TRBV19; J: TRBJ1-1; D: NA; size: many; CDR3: CASSKAFF; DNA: TGTGCCAGTAGTAAAGCTTTCTTT
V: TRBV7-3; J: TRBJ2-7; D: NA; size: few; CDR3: CASSPGLGGYEQYF; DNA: TGTGCCAGCAGCCCGGGCCTAGGGGGCTACGAGCAGTACTTC
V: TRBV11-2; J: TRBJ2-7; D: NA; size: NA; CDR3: CASSLFGRTNYEQYF; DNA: TGTGCCAGCAGCTTGTTTGGCAGAACCAACTACGAGCAGTACTTC
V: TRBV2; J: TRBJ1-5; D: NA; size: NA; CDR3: CASSSSRGDQPQHF; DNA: TGTGCCAGCTCGAGTAGTAGGGGAGACCAGCCCCAGCATTTT
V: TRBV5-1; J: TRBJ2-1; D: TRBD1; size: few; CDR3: CASTPGPGGREQFF; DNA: TGCGCCAGCACCCCTGGCCCAGGGGGTCGTGAGCAGTTCTTC
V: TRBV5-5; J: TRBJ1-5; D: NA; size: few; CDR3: CASSLAVGYRNQPQHF; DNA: TGTGCCAGCAGCTTGGCCGTCGGCTATAGGAATCAGCCCCAGCATTTT
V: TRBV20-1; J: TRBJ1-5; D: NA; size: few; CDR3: CSTETVGPPSQPQHF; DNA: TGCAGTACAGAGACCGTGGGCCCCCCGAGCCAGCCCCAGCATTTT
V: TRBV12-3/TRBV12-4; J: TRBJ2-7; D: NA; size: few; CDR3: CASRQAGTSYEQYF; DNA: TGTGCCAGCAGACAAGCCGGGACATCATACGAGCAGTACTTC
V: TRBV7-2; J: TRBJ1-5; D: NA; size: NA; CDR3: CASSSSYGPQHF; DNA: TGTGCCAGCAGCTCCTCCTATGGGCCCCAGCATTTT
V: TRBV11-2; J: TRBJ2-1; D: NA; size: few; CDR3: CASSLAGVGLPAVF; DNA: TGTGCCAGCAGCTTAGCGGGCGTAGGGCTTCCTGCGGTCTTC
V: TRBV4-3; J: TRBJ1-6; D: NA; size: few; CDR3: CASSQDGGMTSPLHF; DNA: TGCGCCAGCAGCCAAGATGGAGGGATGACTTCACCCCTCCACTTT
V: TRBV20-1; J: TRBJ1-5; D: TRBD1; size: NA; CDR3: CSAEQGGQPQHF; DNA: TGCAGTGCAGAACAGGGGGGTCAGCCCCAGCATTTT
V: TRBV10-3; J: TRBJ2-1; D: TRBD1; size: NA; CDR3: CAASGGYEQFF; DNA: TGTGCCGCCTCAGGGGGCTATGAGCAGTTCTTC